These T cell receptor beta chains were read from a single sample in a study of cytomegalovirus exposure and HLA in healthy donors. Libraries were prepared by immunoSEQ multiplex PCR; TCRdb keeps only in-frame clonotypes and omits some of them. The sample carries roughly 330,000 clones, 75% to 90% recorded once. The material sequenced was PBMCs. These receptors were taken from a woman aged 25 to 39 in good health and CMV-seropositive. The CDR3 runs from the conserved cysteine through the conserved F or W. D genes are given only for firm matches. Expanded clones are given a class, and other clones once, few, many or no size at all.

NA	TRBJ1-2	TRBD1	TRBV28	CASTQTGQGNKVLGYTF	TGTGCCAGCACCCAAACGGGACAGGGTAATAAGGTGCTCGGCTACACCTTC
NA	TRBJ2-5	TRBD2	TRBV6-5	CASGLGDGAQYF	TGTGCCAGCGGACTAGGGGATGGGGCCCAGTACTTC
NA	TRBJ2-3	TRBD1	TRBV5-1	CASSLVGTGGTDTQYF	TGCGCCAGCAGCTTGGTAGGGACAGGGGGCACAGATACGCAGTATTTT
NA	TRBJ1-5	NA	TRBV5-4	CASSLGGTALYYSNQPQHF	TGTGCCAGCAGCTTGGGGGGGACCGCTTTATATTATAGCAATCAGCCCCAGCATTTT
NA	TRBJ2-1	TRBD2	TRBV7-9	CASSRGTSGNEQFF	TGTGCCAGCAGCCGCGGGACTAGCGGCAATGAGCAGTTCTTC
NA	TRBJ1-6	NA	TRBV10-2	CASRSGDSPLHF	TGCGCCAGCCGGTCCGGCGATTCACCCCTCCACTTT
NA	TRBJ2-7	NA	TRBV7-6	CASSPRDRGSEQYF	TGTGCCAGCAGCCCCCGAGACAGAGGCTCAGAGCAGTACTTC
NA	TRBJ2-7	NA	TRBV6-1	CASSEIGSYEQYF	TGTGCCAGCAGTGAAATAGGCAGCTACGAGCAGTACTTC
NA	TRBJ2-5	TRBD1	TRBV5-1	CASRTLGTGVVWETQYF	TGCGCCAGCCGAACCTTAGGGACAGGGGTGGTCTGGGAGACCCAGTACTTC
NA	TRBJ2-3	TRBD1	TRBV5-8	CASSLGQRRDTQYF	TGTGCCAGCAGCCTGGGACAGCGACGGGATACGCAGTATTTT
NA	TRBJ1-5	NA	TRBV5-1	CASSPDPRSNQPQHF	TGCGCCAGCAGCCCGGATCCTCGAAGCAATCAGCCCCAGCATTTT
NA	TRBJ2-1	NA	TRBV28	CASSSLRGSSYNEQFF	TGTGCCAGCAGTTCCCTCCGGGGGAGCTCCTACAATGAGCAGTTCTTC
NA	TRBJ1-1	NA	TRBV30	CAWSVLGQMNTEAFF	TGTGCCTGGAGTGTACTTGGGCAGATGAACACTGAAGCTTTCTTT
NA	TRBJ1-1	NA	TRBV20-1	CSAMMNTEAFF	TGCAGTGCAATGATGAACACTGAAGCTTTCTTT
NA	TRBJ1-2	TRBD1	TRBV7-8	CASSLDRGWDGYTF	TGTGCCAGCAGCTTGGACAGGGGTTGGGATGGCTACACCTTC
NA	TRBJ1-1	NA	TRBV6-5	CASSLTLNTEAFF	TGTGCCAGCAGTTTGACACTTAACACTGAAGCTTTCTTT
few	TRBJ2-2	NA	TRBV7-9	CASSLEWSNTGELFF	TGTGCCAGCAGCTTAGAATGGAGCAACACCGGGGAGCTGTTTTTT
NA	TRBJ2-1	TRBD2	TRBV5-4	CASSSHWREKNNEQFF	TGTGCCAGCAGCTCCCATTGGCGGGAGAAGAATAATGAGCAGTTCTTC
NA	TRBJ2-7	NA	TRBV28	CASSETERDTNPYEQYF	TGTGCCAGCAGTGAAACGGAGCGGGACACGAACCCCTACGAGCAGTACTTC
NA	TRBJ1-2	NA	TRBV4-1	CASSQVLTSPRGYTF	TGCGCCAGCAGCCAAGTCCTTACGTCCCCTCGGGGCTACACCTTC
NA	TRBJ1-3	NA	TRBV30	CAWSPKTLSSGNTIYF	TGTGCCTGGAGTCCAAAAACACTGAGCTCTGGAAACACCATATATTTT
NA	TRBJ2-7	NA	TRBV7-6	CASSPHQGSYEQYF	TGTGCCAGCAGCCCCCACCAGGGTAGCTACGAGCAGTACTTC
few	TRBJ2-7	NA	TRBV5-6	CASSFSQEQYF	TGTGCCAGCAGCTTTTCTCAGGAGCAGTACTTC
NA	TRBJ2-7	NA	TRBV5-8	CASSPMGVNEQYF	TGTGCCAGCAGCCCCATGGGCGTTAACGAGCAGTACTTC
NA	TRBJ2-7	NA	TRBV18	CASSPEYYEQYF	TGTGCCAGCTCACCAGAGTACTACGAGCAGTACTTC
NA	TRBJ2-1	NA	TRBV13	CASSFEDAFNNEQFF	TGTGCCAGCAGCTTCGAGGATGCATTTAACAATGAGCAGTTCTTC
NA	TRBJ2-7	NA	TRBV4-2	CASSQEVVGSYEQYF	TGTGCCAGCAGCCAAGAGGTTGTAGGGTCGTACGAGCAGTACTTC
NA	TRBJ2-7	TRBD2	TRBV4-1	CASSQVPNTRGDEQYF	TGCGCCAGCAGCCAAGTCCCGAACACCCGGGGGGACGAGCAGTACTTC
NA	TRBJ1-6	NA	TRBV5-1	CASSPATIRNSPLHF	TGCGCCAGCAGCCCAGCGACTATTCGGAATTCACCCCTCCACTTT
NA	TRBJ2-7	NA	TRBV5-6	CASSPELSSYEQYF	TGTGCCAGCAGCCCGGAGTTGAGCTCCTACGAGCAGTACTTC
NA	TRBJ2-5	TRBD2	TRBV18	CASSPLAGEVETQYF	TGTGCCAGCTCACCCCTAGCGGGAGAGGTCGAGACCCAGTACTTC
NA	TRBJ2-5	TRBD1	TRBV5-6	CASSSGTGPWKAQYF	TGTGCCAGCAGTTCCGGGACAGGGCCTTGGAAGGCCCAGTACTTC
NA	TRBJ1-1	NA	TRBV27	CASRPWSRVENTEAFF	TGTGCCAGCAGACCCTGGTCCAGGGTGGAGAACACTGAAGCTTTCTTT
NA	TRBJ2-1	TRBD2	TRBV2	CASSERTGTSGHNEQFF	TGTGCCAGCAGTGAAAGAACCGGGACTAGCGGGCACAATGAGCAGTTCTTC
NA	TRBJ1-3	NA	TRBV29-1	CSVEGGPDRGRNTIYF	TGCAGCGTTGAAGGGGGGCCGGACAGAGGGAGAAACACCATATATTTT
NA	TRBJ1-4	NA	TRBV30	CAWSVGRQGGEKLFF	TGTGCCTGGAGTGTAGGCCGCCAGGGAGGTGAAAAACTGTTTTTT
NA	TRBJ2-3	NA	TRBV5-1	CASSRLEAADTQYF	TGCGCCAGCAGCAGGTTAGAAGCCGCAGATACGCAGTATTTT
NA	TRBJ2-7	NA	TRBV6-6	CASSYTEPKAYEQYF	TGTGCCAGCAGTTACACAGAGCCCAAAGCCTACGAGCAGTACTTC
NA	TRBJ1-4	NA	TRBV4-1	CASSQIQGDEKLFF	TGCGCCAGCAGCCAAATACAGGGAGATGAAAAACTGTTTTTT
NA	TRBJ2-3	TRBD2	TRBV9	CASSPSGGRPTGTDTQYF	TGTGCCAGCAGCCCCAGCGGGGGCAGACCGACGGGCACAGATACGCAGTATTTT
NA	TRBJ1-1	NA	TRBV5-1	CASGRMNTEAFF	TGCGCCAGCGGCAGGATGAACACTGAAGCTTTCTTT
NA	TRBJ2-7	TRBD2	TRBV14	CASSQGSQDGRYEQYF	TGTGCCAGCAGCCAAGGTAGTCAGGACGGGAGGTACGAGCAGTACTTC
NA	TRBJ1-1	NA	TRBV18	CASSSNLNTEAFF	TGTGCCAGCTCATCCAACCTGAACACTGAAGCTTTCTTT
NA	TRBJ1-5	TRBD1	TRBV13	CASSLGDRGNQPQHF	TGTGCCAGCAGCTTAGGGGACAGGGGCAATCAGCCCCAGCATTTT
NA	TRBJ2-4	TRBD2	TRBV28	CASRVGGLGAKNIQYF	TGTGCCAGCAGGGTCGGGGGGTTGGGAGCCAAAAACATTCAGTACTTC
NA	TRBJ2-7	NA	TRBV18	CASSPPDSSYEQYF	TGTGCCAGCTCACCACCGGACAGTTCCTACGAGCAGTACTTC
NA	TRBJ2-7	NA	TRBV1	CTSSQEGGAPARNEQYF	TGCACCAGCAGCCAAGAAGGAGGGGCCCCAGCGCGCAACGAGCAGTACTTC
NA	TRBJ1-5	NA	TRBV27	CASSPHGGGSYSNQPQHF	TGTGCCAGCAGTCCCCACGGGGGGGGGTCTTATAGCAATCAGCCCCAGCATTTT
once	TRBJ2-7	NA	TRBV6-1	CASSEADSYEQYF	TGTGCCAGCAGTGAAGCGGACTCCTACGAGCAGTACTTC
NA	TRBJ2-7	TRBD2	TRBV27	CASSLWQGLASYEQYF	TGTGCCAGCAGTTTATGGCAGGGACTAGCCTCCTACGAGCAGTACTTC